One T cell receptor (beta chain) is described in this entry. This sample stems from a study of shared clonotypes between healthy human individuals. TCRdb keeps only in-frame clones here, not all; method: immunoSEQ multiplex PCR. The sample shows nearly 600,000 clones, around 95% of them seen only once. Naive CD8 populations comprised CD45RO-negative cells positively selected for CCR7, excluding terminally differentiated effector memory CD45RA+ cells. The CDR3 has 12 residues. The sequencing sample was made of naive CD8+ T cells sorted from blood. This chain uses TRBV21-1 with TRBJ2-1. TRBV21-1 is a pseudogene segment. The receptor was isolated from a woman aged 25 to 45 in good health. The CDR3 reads CASSKVKGEQFF. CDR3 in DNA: TGTGCCAGCAGCAAAGTTAAAGGTGAGCAGTTCTTC.